This T cell receptor beta chain comes out of a study of shared clonotypes between healthy human individuals. Study results and caveats: Few donors limited the genetic and exposure-history diversity represented.

Of note for this clone: What it binds is unknown. Other nucleotide sequences from this sample produce the same CDR3.

Trimming pared 4 bases from V and 5 bases from J, leaving 8 bases between. Germline V gives CDR1 LNHDA, CDR2 SQIVND (reference sequence). The CDR3 consists of 12 residues. Profiling relied on immunoSEQ multiplex PCR, and the TCRdb table lists in-frame clones only, not all of them. The table lists about 2.3 million clones, roughly 92% of them singletons. The study separated CD4+ cells into CD45RA+ naive and CD45RA-negative memory subsets. The sequencing sample was made of naive CD4+ T cells from PBMCs. Subset reported: CD45RA+ positively selected. The chain carries TRBV19 and TRBJ1-2; no clear D gene. The TCR sequence derives from a young man in good health. Some clones in this sample may be carry-over from other donors' samples. CDR3 sequence (DNA): TGTGCCAGTAGTAATCGGGATTATGGCTACACCTTC. It specifies CASSNRDYGYTF.